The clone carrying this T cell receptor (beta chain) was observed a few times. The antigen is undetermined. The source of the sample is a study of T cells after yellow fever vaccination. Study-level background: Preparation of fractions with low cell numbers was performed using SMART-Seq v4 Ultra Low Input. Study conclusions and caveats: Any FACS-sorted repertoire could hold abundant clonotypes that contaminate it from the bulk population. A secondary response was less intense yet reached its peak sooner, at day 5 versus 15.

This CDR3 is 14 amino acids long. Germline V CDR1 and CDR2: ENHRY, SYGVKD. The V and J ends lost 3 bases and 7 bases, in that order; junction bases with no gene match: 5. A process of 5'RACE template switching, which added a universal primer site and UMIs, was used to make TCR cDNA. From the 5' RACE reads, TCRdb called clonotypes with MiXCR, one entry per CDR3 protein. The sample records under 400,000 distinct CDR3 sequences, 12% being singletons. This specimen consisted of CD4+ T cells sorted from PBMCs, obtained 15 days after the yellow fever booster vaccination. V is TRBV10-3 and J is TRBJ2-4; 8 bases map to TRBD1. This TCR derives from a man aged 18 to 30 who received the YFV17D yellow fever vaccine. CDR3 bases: TGTGCCATCAGTGATAACAGGGGGTCCAACATTCAGTACTTC. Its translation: CAISDNRGSNIQYF.